The rows below give T cell receptor beta chains drawn from one sample of a study of blood T cell repertoires in COVID-19. Some clones are missing from TCRdb's copy, which holds only in-frame ones; the method was immunoSEQ multiplex PCR. The table includes around 260,000 clones, more than 65% detected once. The sample taken for sequencing was peripheral blood. The receptor set was obtained from a person aged 70 to 85 with COVID-19, enrolled during active disease. Each CDR3 is given with its conserved first and last residue. Fields, in order: V gene, J gene, clone size, D gene, CDR3 DNA, CDR3 protein. The D gene is left open where the match is weak. Size is omitted from some rows. Given values are once, few, many or a class for expanded clones.

V gene: TRBV2; J gene: TRBJ2-7; clone size: few; D gene: NA; CDR3 DNA: TGTGCCAGCGAGAGGGGGTCCTACGAGCAGTACTTC; CDR3 protein: CASERGSYEQYF
V gene: TRBV28; J gene: TRBJ2-7; clone size: NA; D gene: NA; CDR3 DNA: TGTGCCAGCAGTTTCAGCGTTTTCTACGAGCAGTACTTC; CDR3 protein: CASSFSVFYEQYF
V gene: TRBV6-5; J gene: TRBJ1-5; clone size: NA; D gene: NA; CDR3 DNA: TGTGCCAGCAGATTAGGGGGGGGAAGATATCAGCCCCAGCATTTT; CDR3 protein: CASRLGGGRYQPQHF
V gene: TRBV3-1/TRBV3-2; J gene: TRBJ2-3; clone size: NA; D gene: TRBD2; CDR3 DNA: TGTGCCAGCAGTTTCACTAGCGGGAGCACAGATACGCAGTATTTT; CDR3 protein: CASSFTSGSTDTQYF
V gene: TRBV4-1; J gene: TRBJ1-6; clone size: NA; D gene: NA; CDR3 DNA: TGCGCCAGCAGCCAAGGCCAGGGTGATTCACCCCTCCACTTT; CDR3 protein: CASSQGQGDSPLHF
V gene: TRBV5-1; J gene: TRBJ1-1; clone size: NA; D gene: TRBD1; CDR3 DNA: TGCGCCAGCAGGCTGGCAGGGGGCGAAACTGAAGCTTTCTTT; CDR3 protein: CASRLAGGETEAFF
V gene: TRBV9; J gene: TRBJ2-3; clone size: NA; D gene: NA; CDR3 DNA: TGTGCCAGCAGCGTGCAACTAGCCACAGATACGCAGTATTTT; CDR3 protein: CASSVQLATDTQYF
V gene: TRBV30; J gene: TRBJ1-1; clone size: NA; D gene: NA; CDR3 DNA: TGTGCCTGGAGTCAGGATGAAGCTTTCTTT; CDR3 protein: CAWSQDEAFF
V gene: TRBV5-1; J gene: TRBJ1-4; clone size: NA; D gene: NA; CDR3 DNA: TGCGCCAGCAGCTTGACGGGACTAAATGAAAAACTGTTTTTT; CDR3 protein: CASSLTGLNEKLFF
V gene: TRBV6-5; J gene: TRBJ2-7; clone size: NA; D gene: TRBD2; CDR3 DNA: TGTGCCAGTTGGATGGGACTAGCGGCCGACTACGAGCAGTACTTC; CDR3 protein: CASWMGLAADYEQYF
V gene: TRBV5-1; J gene: TRBJ1-2; clone size: NA; D gene: TRBD1; CDR3 DNA: TGCGCCAGCAGCTTGTCTCCGGGACAGGGGGACTATGGCTACACCTTC; CDR3 protein: CASSLSPGQGDYGYTF
V gene: TRBV29-1; J gene: TRBJ1-3; clone size: NA; D gene: NA; CDR3 DNA: TGCAGCGTAGAGACACCGAGCTCTGGAAACACCATATATTTT; CDR3 protein: CSVETPSSGNTIYF
V gene: TRBV7-6; J gene: TRBJ2-3; clone size: NA; D gene: NA; CDR3 DNA: TGTGCCAGCAGCTTAGAACTAGCAGGAGATACGCAGTATTTT; CDR3 protein: CASSLELAGDTQYF
V gene: TRBV6-4; J gene: TRBJ1-2; clone size: NA; D gene: TRBD1; CDR3 DNA: TGTGCCAGCAGCCAGAAATTGGGACAGGACTATGGCTACACCTTC; CDR3 protein: CASSQKLGQDYGYTF
V gene: TRBV19; J gene: TRBJ1-6; clone size: NA; D gene: TRBD1; CDR3 DNA: TGTGCCAGTAGACCGTACGACAGGGGGCATTCACCCCTCCACTTT; CDR3 protein: CASRPYDRGHSPLHF
V gene: TRBV19; J gene: TRBJ1-5; clone size: NA; D gene: TRBD1; CDR3 DNA: TGTGCCAGTAGTACGGGACAGACGTTAGTTGTGAATCAGCCCCAGCATTTT; CDR3 protein: CASSTGQTLVVNQPQHF
V gene: TRBV18; J gene: TRBJ1-2; clone size: NA; D gene: NA; CDR3 DNA: TGTGCCAGCTCACCACTATTTACCCCTAGGGGCAACTATGGCTACACCTTC; CDR3 protein: CASSPLFTPRGNYGYTF
V gene: TRBV4-2; J gene: TRBJ1-5; clone size: NA; D gene: NA; CDR3 DNA: TGTGCCAGCAGCCAAGATAACGCAGGCTCTACTCATCGGCCCCAGCATTTT; CDR3 protein: CASSQDNAGSTHRPQHF
V gene: TRBV15; J gene: TRBJ2-5; clone size: NA; D gene: NA; CDR3 DNA: TGTGCCACCAGCAGAGCGACTAGTCGGTTGGAGACCCAGTACTTC; CDR3 protein: CATSRATSRLETQYF
V gene: TRBV29-1; J gene: TRBJ1-2; clone size: NA; D gene: NA; CDR3 DNA: TGCAGCATTCGACCCCCGGATCGGGACTATGGCTACACCTTC; CDR3 protein: CSIRPPDRDYGYTF
V gene: TRBV19; J gene: TRBJ2-5; clone size: NA; D gene: TRBD1; CDR3 DNA: TGTGCCAGTAGTATTAGAGGGACAGGGGGCGTGGAGACCCAGTACTTC; CDR3 protein: CASSIRGTGGVETQYF
V gene: TRBV29-1; J gene: TRBJ2-1; clone size: NA; D gene: NA; CDR3 DNA: TGCAGCGTTGTATTGGCAGGACATTCCTACAATGAGCAGTTCTTC; CDR3 protein: CSVVLAGHSYNEQFF
V gene: TRBV5-1; J gene: TRBJ2-3; clone size: NA; D gene: TRBD2; CDR3 DNA: TGCGCCAGCAGCCGCGGGGCGGGGGACACAGATACGCAGTATTTT; CDR3 protein: CASSRGAGDTDTQYF
V gene: TRBV7-9; J gene: TRBJ1-2; clone size: NA; D gene: NA; CDR3 DNA: TGTGCCAGCAGCTTAGAAGGCGGCGCATATGGCTACACCTTC; CDR3 protein: CASSLEGGAYGYTF
V gene: TRBV7-8; J gene: TRBJ1-2; clone size: NA; D gene: NA; CDR3 DNA: TGTGCCAGCAGTTATAGTACAGGATCCTATGGCTACACCTTC; CDR3 protein: CASSYSTGSYGYTF
V gene: TRBV28; J gene: TRBJ2-1; clone size: NA; D gene: NA; CDR3 DNA: TGTGCCAGCAGTCCGTACCCGGACTCATTCTCCTACAATGAGCAGTTCTTC; CDR3 protein: CASSPYPDSFSYNEQFF
V gene: TRBV21-1; J gene: TRBJ2-7; clone size: NA; D gene: NA; CDR3 DNA: TGTGCCAGCAGCATCGACGAGCAGTACTTC; CDR3 protein: CASSIDEQYF
V gene: TRBV4-2; J gene: TRBJ2-7; clone size: once; D gene: NA; CDR3 DNA: TGTGCCAGCAGCCAACCCTCGTCGTACGAGCAGTACTTC; CDR3 protein: CASSQPSSYEQYF
V gene: TRBV6-1; J gene: TRBJ2-7; clone size: NA; D gene: TRBD2; CDR3 DNA: TGTGCCAGCAGTGAAGCGCTAGCGGGATACGAGCAGTACTTC; CDR3 protein: CASSEALAGYEQYF
V gene: TRBV9; J gene: TRBJ2-5; clone size: NA; D gene: TRBD2; CDR3 DNA: TGTGCCAGCAGCGTAGCGGGGACTACCAAAGAGACCCAGTACTTC; CDR3 protein: CASSVAGTTKETQYF
V gene: TRBV28; J gene: TRBJ1-2; clone size: NA; D gene: NA; CDR3 DNA: TGTGCCAGCAGTTTAGACGGGAGTGCTGGCTACACCTTC; CDR3 protein: CASSLDGSAGYTF
V gene: TRBV18; J gene: TRBJ1-1; clone size: NA; D gene: NA; CDR3 DNA: TGTGCCAGCTCACCACCAACAGGGAGGGGTACTGAAGCTTTCTTT; CDR3 protein: CASSPPTGRGTEAFF
V gene: TRBV27; J gene: TRBJ2-1; clone size: NA; D gene: NA; CDR3 DNA: TGTGCCAGCAGGGGGCGGGGACCCTACAATGAGCAGTTCTTC; CDR3 protein: CASRGRGPYNEQFF
V gene: TRBV2; J gene: TRBJ1-1; clone size: once; D gene: NA; CDR3 DNA: TGTGCCAGCAATCCAGGGAACACTGAAGCTTTCTTT; CDR3 protein: CASNPGNTEAFF
V gene: TRBV7-3; J gene: TRBJ2-7; clone size: NA; D gene: NA; CDR3 DNA: TGTGCCAGCAGCTTAACGTTCCCGTCCTACGAGCAGTACTTC; CDR3 protein: CASSLTFPSYEQYF
V gene: TRBV5-4; J gene: TRBJ2-1; clone size: NA; D gene: TRBD2; CDR3 DNA: TGTGCCAGCAGCTTGACTAGCGGGAGACTTGAGCAGTTCTTC; CDR3 protein: CASSLTSGRLEQFF
V gene: TRBV3-1/TRBV3-2; J gene: TRBJ1-2; clone size: NA; D gene: TRBD1; CDR3 DNA: TGTGCCAGCAGCCCGGGGACAGGGTGGAACTATGGCTACACCTTC; CDR3 protein: CASSPGTGWNYGYTF
V gene: TRBV9; J gene: TRBJ1-2; clone size: NA; D gene: TRBD1; CDR3 DNA: TGTGCCAGCAGCCTCCACAGGGGCACTGGCTACACCTTC; CDR3 protein: CASSLHRGTGYTF
V gene: TRBV2; J gene: TRBJ1-6; clone size: NA; D gene: NA; CDR3 DNA: TGTGCCAGCAGTGAACAGGGTGGGGAAGGATCACCCCTCCACTTT; CDR3 protein: CASSEQGGEGSPLHF